This T cell receptor beta chain is drawn from a study of regulatory T cells in long-lasting Graves disease (dated by TCRdb to about 2021). For the wider study: Persistent Graves' disease meant more than 5 years of antithyroid drug treatment with TSH receptor autoantibodies that stayed positive. Persistent Graves' disease patients were compared with newly diagnosed Graves' disease patients by peripheral blood TCR sequencing and RNA sequencing. The study took place in China and was registered as a clinical trial. A total of around 35 samples underwent TCR sequencing: some 13 from persistent and about 20 from newly diagnosed Graves' disease patients. In the clinical cohort, patients with persistent Graves' disease had used antithyroid drugs for an average of around 10 years. Beyond this particular receptor, the publication reports: Because the primary lesion, thyroid tissue, could not be accessed, the study looked at peripheral blood alone. TRBV28, TRBJ1-2 and TRBJ2-5 were preferentially used in persistent disease, while TRBV20-1 and TRBJ2-1 were favored in newly diagnosed disease. The authors acknowledged the small sample size as a limitation that may reduce accuracy. Compared with newly diagnosed patients, persistent Graves' disease patients had lower TCR Shannon entropy and fewer highly expanded clones, which suggests clonal expansion. Only the TCR beta chain was sequenced and analyzed. Patients with persistent disease shared more public clonotypes (approximately 2,500) than newly diagnosed patients did (roughly 970).

The library was generated by multiplex PCR. Sequencer: Illumina HiSeq 4000. TCR beta libraries were built with iRepertoire HTBI primers and Arm-PCR amplification of CDR3 regions. Gel purification was performed on PCR products prior to sequencing. The authors' pipeline ran thus. Across samples, 60 to 75 TRBV and approximately 15 TRBJ segments were identified and used for gene usage analysis of CDR3 amino acid clonotypes. COPE and FqMerger were used to merge the filtered high-quality paired reads into contigs. Contigs were aligned with BLAST to IMGT TRBV, TRBD and TRBJ reference genes, and CDR3 was defined per IMGT. Highly expanded clones were defined as clonotypes with a frequency above 0.1%. Shannon entropy was used to measure repertoire diversity, and the Gini coefficient was used to measure V-J evenness. Clonotypes shared by more than one individual were considered public. Using fastp trimming at Q25 and MiXCR clonotype assembly, TCRdb reanalyzed the public sequencing data and kept in-frame beta chains. Entries are consolidated by CDR3 protein sequence, retaining the most common genes and DNA. Here the V and J calls rest on TCRdb's processing, not on the authors' analysis. For this sample there are some 280,000 distinct CDR3 sequences; 20% to 25% appear just once. The ten biggest clones cover about 56% of the sample.

The time point label on this specimen signifies: persistent/refractory GD, antithyroid drugs over 5 years with positive TRAb. For both TCR sequencing and RNA sequencing, RNA was extracted from PBMCs in TRIzol. The diagnosis of Graves' disease was made according to American Thyroid Association guidelines. Recruitment of patients was carried out at an endocrinology department in Xi'an, China. Each patient gave about 8.1 milliliters of peripheral blood, collected in an EDTA anticoagulant tube. Ficoll Paque Plus density gradient separation was used to isolate PBMCs, and no additional T cell sorting was done. An Agilent 2100 Bioanalyzer and agarose gel were used to assess RNA quality, and a NanoDrop 2000 was used to measure RNA concentration. On this clonotype itself: Its antigen is still unknown. There are no base qualities to consult, and no much larger clone falls within one base.

The CDR3 runs 15 amino acids, cysteine and phenylalanine included. Here the CDR3 DNA is all that survives: 45 bases in frame from base 1. The CDR1 and CDR2 encoded by the germline V gene are MNHNS and SASEGT. The junction shows trimming of 5 bases on V and 4 bases on J, and the gene matches do not reach 8 bases of it. The clonotype originates from a female donor with Graves disease. The chain couples TRBV6-1 to TRBJ2-7; a stretch of 10 junction bases matches TRBD2. Sequenced here: peripheral blood mononuclear cells (PBMCs), sampled when the disease was refractory, from a patient treated with antithyroid drugs. The sequence in DNA is TGTGCCAGCAGTCCCACTAGCGGGAATTGGTACGAGCAGTACTTC. Translated, it reads CASSPTSGNWYEQYF.